What follows is one T cell receptor beta chain and its context. The V and J ends lost 3 bases and 0 bases respectively, with 12 bases between them. The CDR3 has 16 residues. From germline, CDR1 is MRHNA and CDR2 SNTAGT. Data came from immunoSEQ multiplex PCR; TCRdb stores just in-frame clones and leaves some out. The sample records hundreds of thousands of clones, around 89% being singletons. This specimen comes from a study of shared T cell receptors in the human thymus. These same records also appear under a second study, on human thymus T cells. That publication notes: Among the donors, all were healthy Finnish infants having corrective surgery for congenital heart defects. Resections obtained during corrective heart surgery supplied the thymus tissue. Unrelated individuals were reported by related research to share highly overlapping thymic repertoires.

The receptor comes from a boy less than two years old with a congenital heart defect. The sequenced material came from thymocytes. The J gene is TRBJ2-1, the V gene TRBV6-4; D unresolved. CDR3 amino acids: CASSDYVLYSYNEQFF. The CDR3 DNA reads TGTGCCAGCAGTGATTACGTCCTCTACTCCTACAATGAGCAGTTCTTC.